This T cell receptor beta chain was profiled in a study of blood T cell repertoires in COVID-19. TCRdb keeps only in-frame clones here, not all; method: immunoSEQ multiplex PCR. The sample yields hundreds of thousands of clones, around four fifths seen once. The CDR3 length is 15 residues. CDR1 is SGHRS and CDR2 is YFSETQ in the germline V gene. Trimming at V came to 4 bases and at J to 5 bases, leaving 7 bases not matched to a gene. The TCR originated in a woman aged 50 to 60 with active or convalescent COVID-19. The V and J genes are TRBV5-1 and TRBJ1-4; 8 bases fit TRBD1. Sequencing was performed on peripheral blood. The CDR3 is CASSTGDRPNEKLFF. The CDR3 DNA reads TGCGCCAGCAGCACCGGGGACAGGCCAAATGAAAAACTGTTTTTT.